These 4 T cell receptor beta chains originate from one sample sequenced in a study of T cells after yellow fever vaccination. TCRdb passed the 5' RACE reads through MiXCR, listing each CDR3 protein once. This table holds hundreds of thousands of distinct CDR3 sequences, more than 9% found once. This material consisted of PBMCs, taken on the day of the first yellow fever vaccination. These receptors came from a man aged 18-30 years who received the YFV17D yellow fever vaccine.

This chain connects TRBV25-1 to TRBJ2-7; D may be TRBD2 (6 bases). V was shortened by 9 bases and J by 1 base, with 13 bases between the two germline ends. Germline V gene sequence: CDR1 MGHDK, CDR2 SYGVNS. The CDR3 sequence is 13 residues long. The CDR3 loop is CASTGLTSYEQYF. CDR3 nucleotides: TGTGCCAGTACGGGACTCACTTCCTACGAGCAGTACTTC.

V usage is TRBV19 and J usage is TRBJ2-2; TRBD1 might be the D (6 bases). CDR3 size: 15 residues. Germline values: CDR1 LNHDA, CDR2 SQIVND (reference sequence). Trimming stripped 9 bases from V and 0 bases from J, with 14 bases between. The CDR3 spells CASAAGTSNTGELFF. In nucleotides, the CDR3 is TGTGCCAGCGCCGCCGGGACATCGAACACCGGGGAGCTGTTTTTT.

The chain links TRBV7-9 to TRBJ1-4, with D hard to call. The germline gives CDR1 SEHNR, CDR2 FQNEAQ (reference sequence). The CDR3 sequence is 14 residues long. V lost 9 bases and J 0 bases, leaving 11 bases between the germline ends. CDR3 region: CASGPGATNEKLFF. The CDR3 DNA is TGTGCCAGTGGACCGGGAGCAACTAATGAAAAACTGTTTTTT.

This rearrangement joins TRBV6-4 to TRBJ1-1; D not resolved. The CDR3 extends over 13 amino acids. V dropped 4 bases and J dropped 9 bases, with 15 bases sitting between them. Germline V gene data show CDR1 as MRHNA and CDR2 as SNTAGT. CDR3 residues: CASSVRPDTKAFF. The CDR3 DNA reads TGTGCCAGCAGTGTACGACCGGATACTAAAGCTTTCTTT.